This T cell receptor (beta chain) appears in the sequencing data of a study of cytomegalovirus exposure and HLA in healthy donors. Regarding the study as a whole: Some TCR beta chains (164 of them) were listed as cytomegalovirus-associated. There were three CMV-associated chains whose specificity for CMV antigens was confirmed in vitro. Reportedly, diagnosis of cytomegalovirus status by the classifier showed high specificity and sensitivity.

TCRdb's copy holds only in-frame clones and misses some; the assay was immunoSEQ multiplex PCR. Altogether 150,000 to 200,000 clones are present, roughly nine tenths being singletons, with the ten largest covering around 3.1%. The CDR3 totals 11 residues. Trimming removed 8 bases at V and 3 bases at J, with 8 bases between. Germline lookup yields CDR1 SGHAT and CDR2 FQNNGV. The table lists this clone with a few counts. Its antigen is unknown. Sequencing was done on a sample of PBMCs. The chain uses TRBV11-2 and TRBJ2-7; D uncertain. This TCR was recovered from a woman younger than 35 in good health and CMV-seropositive. This chain's CDR3 is CASRRNYEQYF. The CDR3 bases are TGTGCCAGCCGCAGGAACTACGAGCAGTACTTC.